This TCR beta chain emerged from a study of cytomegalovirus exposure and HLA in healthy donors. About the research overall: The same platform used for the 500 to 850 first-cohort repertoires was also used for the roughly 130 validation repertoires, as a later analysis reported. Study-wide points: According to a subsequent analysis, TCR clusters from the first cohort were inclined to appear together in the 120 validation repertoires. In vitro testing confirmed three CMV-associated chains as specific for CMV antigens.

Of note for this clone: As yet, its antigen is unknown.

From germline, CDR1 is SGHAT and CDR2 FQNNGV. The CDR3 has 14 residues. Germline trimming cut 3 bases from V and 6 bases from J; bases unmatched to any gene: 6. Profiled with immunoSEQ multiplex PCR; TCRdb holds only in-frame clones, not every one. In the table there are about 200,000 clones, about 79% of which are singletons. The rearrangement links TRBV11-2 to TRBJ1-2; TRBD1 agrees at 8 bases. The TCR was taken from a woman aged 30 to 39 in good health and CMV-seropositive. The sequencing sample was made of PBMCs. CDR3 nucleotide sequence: TGTGCCAGCAGCTTGGTAGGGGGACAGGATGGCTACACCTTC. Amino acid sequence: CASSLVGGQDGYTF. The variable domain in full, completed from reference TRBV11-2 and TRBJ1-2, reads EAGVAQSPRYKIIEKRQSVAFWCNPISGHATLYWYQQILGQGPKLLIQFQNNGVVDDSQLPKDRFSAERLKGVDSTLKIQPAKLEDSAVYLCASSLVGGQDGYTFGSGTRLTVV.